This T cell receptor (beta chain) was observed in a study of prognosis after radiotherapy for stage I lung cancer. The CDR3 extends over 14 amino acids. Researchers used two-round multiplex PCR to amplify TCR beta CDR3 starting from genomic DNA. Gene-specific primers for each TRBV and TRBJ gene drove first-round PCR. Via MiXCR, TCRdb re-called the multiplex PCR reads, giving one row per CDR3 protein. The top ten hold 27% of the sample, which has under 20,000 distinct CDR3 sequences, around 50% seen once. Peripheral blood, roughly 6 milliliters per draw, was collected at each of two time points. Notes on this clonotype: Its antigen is not known.

Study-wide results and limits: It was not determined whether the expanded TCR clones were tumor-specific.

Here the sequenced sample was PBMCs, taken before or after stereotactic body radiation therapy (not recorded which). The V gene is TRBV12-3 or TRBV12-4, the J gene TRBJ2-2; D ambiguous. The TCR originated in a donor of 50 years or more with non-small cell lung cancer. CDR3 sequence reads: CVIKLESNTGELFF. CDR3 sequence (DNA): TGTGTCATCAAGCTGGAGTCGAACACCGGGGAGCTGTTTTTT.